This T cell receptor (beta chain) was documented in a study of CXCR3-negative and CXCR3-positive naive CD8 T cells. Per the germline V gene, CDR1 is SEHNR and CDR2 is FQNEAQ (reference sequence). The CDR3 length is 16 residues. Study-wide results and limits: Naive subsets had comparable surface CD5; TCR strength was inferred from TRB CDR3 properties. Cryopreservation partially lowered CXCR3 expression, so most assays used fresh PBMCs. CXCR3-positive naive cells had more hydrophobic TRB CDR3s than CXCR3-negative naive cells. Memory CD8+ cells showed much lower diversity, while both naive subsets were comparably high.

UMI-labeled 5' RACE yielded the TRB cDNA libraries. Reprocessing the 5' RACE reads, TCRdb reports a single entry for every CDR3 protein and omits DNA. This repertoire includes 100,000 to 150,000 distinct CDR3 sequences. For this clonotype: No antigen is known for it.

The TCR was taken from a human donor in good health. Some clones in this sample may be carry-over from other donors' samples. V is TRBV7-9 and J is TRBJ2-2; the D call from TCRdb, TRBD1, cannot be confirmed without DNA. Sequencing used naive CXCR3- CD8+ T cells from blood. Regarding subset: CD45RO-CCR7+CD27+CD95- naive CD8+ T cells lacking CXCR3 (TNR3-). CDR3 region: CASSSQEGVHTGELFF.